These 11 T cell receptor beta chains originate from one sample sequenced in a study of shared clonotypes between healthy human individuals. The data were produced by immunoSEQ multiplex PCR, yet TCRdb's version contains in-frame clones alone and is incomplete. Here the sample spans roughly 2 million clones, approximately 94% being singletons. Naive CD8 cells, CD45RO-negative and positively selected for CCR7, excluded terminally differentiated effector memory CD45RA+ cells. Source material: naive CD8+ T cells sorted from blood. Receptors were obtained from a man aged 18-30 years in good health.

V usage is TRBV4-1 and J usage is TRBJ2-3, with D unclear. Germline V CDR1 and CDR2: MGHRA, YSYEKL. V was trimmed by 1 base and J by 5 bases, leaving 13 bases between them. CDR3 length: 15 amino acids. CDR3 in amino acids: CASSQASVGVDTQYF. The CDR3 bases are TGCGCCAGCAGCCAAGCCTCCGTCGGCGTAGATACGCAGTATTTT.

The chain links TRBV21-1 to TRBJ2-7; TRBD1 reflects the table's D call only, with no check against the DNA. TRBV21-1 is a pseudogene locus. This CDR3 comprises 16 residues. CDR3: CASSKAVTGVSYEQYF. For the CDR3, the DNA is TGTGCCAGCAGCAAGGCGGTGACAGGCGTCTCCTACGAGCAGTACTTC.

The chain has TRBV9 and TRBJ2-1; 8 bases line up with TRBD2. The germline gives CDR1 SGDLS, CDR2 YYNGEE. The CDR3 has 14 amino acids. J lost 5 bases, V lost 3 bases, and 4 bases had no gene match. The CDR3 nucleotides are TGTGCCAGCAGCGCAGCGGGGGCCGACAATGAGCAGTTCTTC. It is translated as CASSAAGADNEQFF.

The chain couples TRBV6-1 to TRBJ1-6; 8 nucleotides align to TRBD1. The V gene end was trimmed by 0 bases and the J gene end by 1 base; junction bases not matched to a gene: 2. Germline CDR1 MNHNS, CDR2 SASEGT. This CDR3 comprises 17 residues. CDR3 sequence (DNA): TGTGCCAGCAGTGAAGCACAGGGGGAATCCTATAATTCACCCCTCCACTTT. It codes for CASSEAQGESYNSPLHF.

This chain connects TRBV28 to TRBJ2-4; tentatively, D is TRBD1 (6 bases). V lost 5 bases to trimming and J lost 3 bases, with 17 bases between them. CDR3 size: 16 residues. Germline-derived CDR1 and CDR2 are MDHEN and SYDVKM. Here the CDR3 DNA reads TGTGCCAGCAGTCTGGGCAACTGGGACAACAAAAACATTCAGTACTTC. Residues: CASSLGNWDNKNIQYF.

The gene calls are TRBV4-1 and TRBJ2-3; D uncertain. The CDR3 is 15 amino acids. The germline V gene has CDR1 MGHRA and CDR2 YSYEKL. V was pared by 2 bases and J by 4 bases, with 13 bases between. The CDR3 sequence is CASSQSAPSADTQYF. The DNA of the CDR3 is TGCGCCAGCAGCCAATCTGCCCCAAGTGCAGATACGCAGTATTTT.

V usage is TRBV18 and J usage is TRBJ1-1, with 8 nucleotides matching TRBD1. Germline CDR1 is KGHSH and CDR2 is LQKENI. This CDR3 comprises 14 residues. Unmatched junction bases numbered 6, after V lost 3 bases and J lost 6 bases. CDR3 sequence (DNA): TGTGCCAGCTCACCGGGACAGGACTATCCTGAAGCTTTCTTT. Its translation is CASSPGQDYPEAFF. The variable domain in full, with the rest retrieved from reference TRBV18 and TRBJ1-1, is NAGVMQNPRHLVRRRGQEARLRCSPMKGHSHVYWYRQLPEEGLKFMVYLQKENIIDESGMPKERFSAEFPKEGPSILRIQQVVRGDSAAYFCASSPGQDYPEAFFGQGTRLTVV.

The chain carries TRBV2 and TRBJ1-2, with TRBD1 matching 7 bases. CDR1 is SNHLY, CDR2 FYNNEI, per germline. V was pared by 4 bases and J by 5 bases, with 13 bases of the junction left unmatched. The CDR3 has 16 amino acids. CDR3 region: CASSANYPGQPYGYTF. CDR3 nucleotide sequence: TGTGCCAGCAGTGCGAATTATCCGGGACAGCCTTATGGCTACACCTTC.

Worth noting for this clone: The sample contains more than one DNA sequence encoding this CDR3. V gene TRBV10-1 combines with J gene TRBJ2-7; 10 nucleotides line up with TRBD1. Trimming removed 0 bases from V and 2 bases from J; junction bases left unmatched: 1. Germline CDR1 reads WNHNN; CDR2 reads SYGVQD (reference sequence). CDR3 size: 15 residues. CDR3 DNA: TGCGCCAGCAGTGAGTCCGGGACAGGGGCCTACGAGCAGTACTTC. This encodes CASSESGTGAYEQYF.

In this sample, this clone turned up a few times. Other DNA sequences in the sample encode the same CDR3. The CDR3 here is CASSVGGANTEAFF. DNA for the CDR3: TGTGCCAGCAGCGTAGGAGGGGCGAACACTGAAGCTTTCTTT. The chain is built from TRBV9 and TRBJ1-1, with D perhaps matching TRBD1 (5 bases). V shed 0 bases and J shed 1 base, with 7 bases lying between them. In germline, CDR1 is SGDLS, CDR2 YYNGEE. The CDR3 has 14 residues.

DNA for the CDR3: TGTGCCAGCAGCCCACCGACAGGACGTCCCTATAATTCACCCCTCCACTTT. It encodes CASSPPTGRPYNSPLHF. The J gene is TRBJ1-6, the V gene TRBV7-9; D possibly corresponds to TRBD1 (6 bases). Trimming pared 5 bases from V and 2 bases from J, leaving 16 bases between. The germline V gene encodes CDR1 SEHNR and CDR2 FQNEAQ (reference sequence). The CDR3 runs to 17 residues. The whole variable domain, remainder taken from reference TRBV7-9 and TRBJ1-6, is DTGVSQNPRHKITKRGQNVTFRCDPISEHNRLYWYRQTLGQGPEFLTYFQNEAQLEKSRLLSDRFSAERPKGSFSTLEIQRTEQGDSAMYLCASSPPTGRPYNSPLHFGNGTRLTVT.